This T cell receptor (beta chain) was found in a study of T cell repertoires in cytomegalovirus infection. Study details: Indications came from public TCR beta signatures; they pointed to CMV infection and to a matching HLA type.

TCRdb reanalysed the reads using MiXCR and keeps one entry per CDR3 protein. The sample lists more than 350,000 distinct CDR3 sequences, about a third occurring once. CDR3 length: 11 residues. V was cut by 3 bases and J by 14 bases, with 13 bases left in between. Study-wide results and caveats: Ex vivo, HLA-C-restricted CMV-specific TCR beta clonotypes prevailed over the rest of the response. Using cumulative public TCR beta family frequency, the authors identified those who carried CMV together with the relevant HLA.

Concerning this clonotype itself: Its antigen is not known.

This sequence originates from a human donor in good health (CMV status not recorded). Some clones in this sample may be carry-over from other donors' samples. Sequencing used PBMCs. The V gene is TRBV12-3 or TRBV12-4, the J gene TRBJ1-1; no firm D call. In DNA, the CDR3 is TGTGCCAGCAGTTTCGGCACTGAATCCTTCTTT. As protein: CASSFGTESFF.